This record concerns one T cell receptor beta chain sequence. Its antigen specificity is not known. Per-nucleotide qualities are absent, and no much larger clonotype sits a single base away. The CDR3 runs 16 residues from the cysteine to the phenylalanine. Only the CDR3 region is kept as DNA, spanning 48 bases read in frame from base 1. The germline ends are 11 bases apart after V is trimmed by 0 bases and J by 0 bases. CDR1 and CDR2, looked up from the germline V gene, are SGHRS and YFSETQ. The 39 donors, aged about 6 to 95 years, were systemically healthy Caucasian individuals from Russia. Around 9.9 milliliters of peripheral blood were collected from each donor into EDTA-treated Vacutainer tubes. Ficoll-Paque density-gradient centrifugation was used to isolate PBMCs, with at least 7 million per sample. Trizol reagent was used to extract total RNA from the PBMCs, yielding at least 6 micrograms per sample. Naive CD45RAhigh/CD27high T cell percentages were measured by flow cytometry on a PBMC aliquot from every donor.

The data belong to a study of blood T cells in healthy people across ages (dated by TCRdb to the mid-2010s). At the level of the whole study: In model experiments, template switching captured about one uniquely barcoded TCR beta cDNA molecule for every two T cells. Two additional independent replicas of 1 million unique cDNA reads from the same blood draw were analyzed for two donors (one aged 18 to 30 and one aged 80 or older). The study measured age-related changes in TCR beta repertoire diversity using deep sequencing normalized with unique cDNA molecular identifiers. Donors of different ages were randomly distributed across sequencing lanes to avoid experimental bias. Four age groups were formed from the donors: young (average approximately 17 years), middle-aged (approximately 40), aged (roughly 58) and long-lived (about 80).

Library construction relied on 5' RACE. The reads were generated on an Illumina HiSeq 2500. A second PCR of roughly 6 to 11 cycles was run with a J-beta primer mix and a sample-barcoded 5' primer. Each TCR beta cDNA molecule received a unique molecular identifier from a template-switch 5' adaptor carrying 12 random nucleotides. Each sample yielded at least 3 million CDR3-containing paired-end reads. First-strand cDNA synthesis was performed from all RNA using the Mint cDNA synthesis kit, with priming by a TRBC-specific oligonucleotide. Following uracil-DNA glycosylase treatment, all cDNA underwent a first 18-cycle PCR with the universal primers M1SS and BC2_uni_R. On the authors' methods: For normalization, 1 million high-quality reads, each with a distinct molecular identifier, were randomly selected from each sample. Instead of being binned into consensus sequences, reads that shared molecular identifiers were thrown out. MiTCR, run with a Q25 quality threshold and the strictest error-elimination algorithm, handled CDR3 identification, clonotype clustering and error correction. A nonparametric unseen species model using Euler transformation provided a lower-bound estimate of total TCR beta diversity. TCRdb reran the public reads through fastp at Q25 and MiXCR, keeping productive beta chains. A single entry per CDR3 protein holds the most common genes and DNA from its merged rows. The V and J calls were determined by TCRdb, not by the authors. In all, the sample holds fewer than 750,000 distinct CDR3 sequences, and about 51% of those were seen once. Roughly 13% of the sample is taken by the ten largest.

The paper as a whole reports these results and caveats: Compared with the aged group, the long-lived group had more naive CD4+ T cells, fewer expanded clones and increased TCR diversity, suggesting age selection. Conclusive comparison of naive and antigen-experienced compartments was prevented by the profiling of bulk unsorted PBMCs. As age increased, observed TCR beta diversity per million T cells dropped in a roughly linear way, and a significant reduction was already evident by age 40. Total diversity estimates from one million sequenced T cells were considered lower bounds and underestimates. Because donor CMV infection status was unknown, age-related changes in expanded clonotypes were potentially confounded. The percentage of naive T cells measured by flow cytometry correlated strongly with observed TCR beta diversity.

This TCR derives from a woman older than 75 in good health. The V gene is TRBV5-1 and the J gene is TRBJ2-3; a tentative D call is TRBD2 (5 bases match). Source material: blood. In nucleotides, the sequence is TGCGCCAGCAGCTTGGGACTCCTAGCCAGCACAGATACGCAGTATTTT. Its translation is CASSLGLLASTDTQYF.